This is a list of T cell receptor beta chains from one sample in a study of memory CD4+ T cells and cytomegalovirus serostatus. Measured with immunoSEQ multiplex PCR; TCRdb has only the in-frame clones, and not every one. The sample carries tens of thousands of clones, 60% to 80% recorded once. The sequenced sample was memory CD4+ T cells from blood. Every receptor here comes from an adult in good health and CMV-seronegative. Each CDR3 is given with its conserved first and last residue. A D gene is named only where the DNA matches it firmly. Clone size, where shown, is once, few, many, or a class for clones that have expanded.

J gene | D gene | V gene | clone size | CDR3 DNA | CDR3 protein
TRBJ2-7 | TRBD2 | TRBV5-6 | - | TGTGCCAGCAGCTGGACTAGCGGGACCCTCTCCTACGAGCAGTACTTC | CASSWTSGTLSYEQYF
TRBJ1-2 | - | TRBV7-8 | - | TGTGCCAGCGGCAAGACAGAGAACTATGGCTACACCTTC | CASGKTENYGYTF
TRBJ2-3 | TRBD2 | TRBV5-1 | - | TGCGCCAGCAGCTTGATTGGTAGCGGGTCCTCTAGCACAGATACGCAGTATTTT | CASSLIGSGSSSTDTQYF
TRBJ2-2 | TRBD1 | TRBV2 | - | TGTGCCAGCAGAGACAGGGGCCCCGGGGAGCTGTTTTTT | CASRDRGPGELFF
TRBJ2-1 | TRBD2 | TRBV9 | - | TGTGCCAGCAGCGCCGACATGCGGGGGGCGGGCAATGAGCAGTTCTTC | CASSADMRGAGNEQFF
TRBJ1-4 | - | TRBV28 | - | TGTGCCAGCAGTAAGGGCCTCAAACTGTTTTTT | CASSKGLKLFF
TRBJ1-2 | TRBD1 | TRBV2 | - | TGTGCGACCAGGGGGACGAACTATGGCTACACCTTC | CATRGTNYGYTF
TRBJ1-5 | - | TRBV5-5 | - | TGTGCCAGCAGCTTGATGGGGGGGAATAGCAATCAGCCCCAGCATTTT | CASSLMGGNSNQPQHF
TRBJ2-5 | - | TRBV4-3 | - | TGCGCCAGCAGCCAACTTATCTATAGGGAGCAGTACTTC | CASSQLIYREQYF
TRBJ1-5 | - | TRBV30 | few | TGTGCCTGGAGTGTCCGTGGCGGGCAGCCCCAGCATTTT | CAWSVRGGQPQHF
TRBJ1-1 | - | TRBV28 | few | TGTGCCAGCCCTCCTCCCGGGCAGGAGAACACTGAAGCTTTCTTT | CASPPPGQENTEAFF
TRBJ1-2 | - | TRBV20-1 | medium-sized | TGCAGTGCTAGCGCAGGGAATGGCTACACCTTC | CSASAGNGYTF
TRBJ1-4 | - | TRBV6-5 | few | TGTGCCAGCAGCTCCTGGACTTTGGCGGATGAAAAACTGTTTTTT | CASSSWTLADEKLFF
TRBJ2-3 | - | TRBV7-8 | - | TGTGCCAGCAGCACTCGAGGATCCAGCACAGATACGCAGTATTTT | CASSTRGSSTDTQYF
TRBJ2-7 | TRBD1 | TRBV6-1 | few | TGTGCCAGCAGAGGGAACAGGGGCCTCTCCTACGAGCAGTACTTC | CASRGNRGLSYEQYF
TRBJ1-3 | - | TRBV6-5 | - | TGTGCCAGCAGCCCCTCGGGAGACTCTGGAAACACCATATATTTT | CASSPSGDSGNTIYF
TRBJ1-2 | - | TRBV5-6 | once | TGTGCCAGCAGCTCCACGGGACACCCAGTTTCCTATGGCTACACCTTC | CASSSTGHPVSYGYTF
TRBJ2-5 | TRBD2 | TRBV11-1 | - | TGTGCCAGCAGCCGTTCCGGACTAGCGGCAGAGACCCAGTACTTC | CASSRSGLAAETQYF
TRBJ1-2 | TRBD1 | TRBV2 | - | TGTGCCAGCAGTCTTGGACAGGGAAGGGTTTATGGGAATGGCTACACCTTC | CASSLGQGRVYGNGYTF
TRBJ2-5 | TRBD2 | TRBV5-1 | - | TGCGCCAGCAGCTTAACTAGCGGGGGGCCCGGGTCGTCAGAGACCCAGTACTTC | CASSLTSGGPGSSETQYF
TRBJ2-3 | TRBD2 | TRBV5-1 | few | TGCGCCAGCAGCTCTTTAGGGCTGGGGGGGGAGATGAATACGCAGTATTTT | CASSSLGLGGEMNTQYF
TRBJ2-3 | - | TRBV6-1 | once | TGTGCCAGCAGACTTAGCGTGGGGCCGTGGGATACGCAGTATTTT | CASRLSVGPWDTQYF
TRBJ1-4 | TRBD1 | TRBV28 | once | TGTGCCAGCTCTACCCCATGGACAGGGGAGGATGAAAAACTGTTTTTT | CASSTPWTGEDEKLFF
TRBJ2-6 | TRBD2 | TRBV5-5 | - | TGTGCCAGCAGCCCTCTTGCGGGGGACTCTGGGGCCAACGTCCTGACTTTC | CASSPLAGDSGANVLTF
TRBJ1-2 | - | TRBV5-4 | - | TGTGCCAGCAGCCCCGCTGGGGCCGATGGCTACACCTTC | CASSPAGADGYTF
TRBJ2-1 | - | TRBV5-1 | - | TGCGCCAGCAGCTTGGGTGGGTATGAGCAGTTCTTC | CASSLGGYEQFF
TRBJ2-3 | TRBD2 | TRBV5-5 | - | TGTGCCAGCAGCTTGAGGGTAGCGGGGGGTGATACGCAGTATTTT | CASSLRVAGGDTQYF
TRBJ1-5 | - | TRBV21-1 | once | TGTGCCAGCAGCACCCGGACAGCCCCCAGAATCGGAGGCAATCAGCCCCAGCATTTT | CASSTRTAPRIGGNQPQHF
TRBJ1-1 | - | TRBV9 | few | TGTGCCAGCAGCGTAGGGGCCGCAGGGACTGAAGCTTTCTTT | CASSVGAAGTEAFF
TRBJ1-2 | TRBD1 | TRBV30 | - | TGTGCCTGGAGTAGGGGGCGAGGGCCTGGCTACACCTTC | CAWSRGRGPGYTF
TRBJ1-2 | TRBD1 | TRBV5-4 | - | TGTGCCAGCAGCCCGGTCGGACAGGGGGCCCCGTATGGCTACACCTTC | CASSPVGQGAPYGYTF
TRBJ1-2 | - | TRBV2 | - | TGTGCCAGCAGTGAAGTTCCGGCATTTGGCTATGGCTACACCTTC | CASSEVPAFGYGYTF
TRBJ2-1 | TRBD2 | TRBV7-8 | - | TGTGCCAGCAGCAACCACCGACCCGGACTAGCGCCACCCCGCTCCTACAATGAGCAGTTCTTC | CASSNHRPGLAPPRSYNEQFF
TRBJ1-2 | - | TRBV5-1 | - | TGCGCCAGCAGCGAGACAGGCTCGAGTTTGGGCTACACCTTC | CASSETGSSLGYTF